This T cell receptor beta chain was recorded in a study of monozygotic twins with inflammatory bowel disease. The CDR3 is 14 amino acids. CDR1 and CDR2 (germline): SGHRS, YFSETQ. TCRdb re-called the 5' RACE reads, yielding one record per CDR3 amino acid sequence without DNA. The specimen's table records fewer than 450,000 distinct CDR3 sequences. The specimen sequenced was blood. The chain recombines TRBV5-1 with TRBJ2-7; TCRdb names TRBD1, which stays unverified in the absence of DNA. This TCR derives from a human donor with ulcerative colitis or Crohn's disease, or a healthy co-twin of an affected twin (not recorded which). The CDR3: CASSRRDRAYEQYF.